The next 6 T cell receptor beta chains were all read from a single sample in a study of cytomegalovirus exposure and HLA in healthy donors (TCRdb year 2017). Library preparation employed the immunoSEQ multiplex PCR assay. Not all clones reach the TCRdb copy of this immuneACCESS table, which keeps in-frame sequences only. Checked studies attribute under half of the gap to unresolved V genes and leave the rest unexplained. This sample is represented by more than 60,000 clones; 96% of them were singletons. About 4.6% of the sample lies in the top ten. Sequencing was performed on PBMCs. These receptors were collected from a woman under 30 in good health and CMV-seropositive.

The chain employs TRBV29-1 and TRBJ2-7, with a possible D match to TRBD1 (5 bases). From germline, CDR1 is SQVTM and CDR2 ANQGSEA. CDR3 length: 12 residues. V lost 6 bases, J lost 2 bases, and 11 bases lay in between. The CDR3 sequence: CSVRVAAYEQYF. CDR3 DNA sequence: TGCAGCGTCAGGGTGGCAGCCTACGAGCAGTACTTC.

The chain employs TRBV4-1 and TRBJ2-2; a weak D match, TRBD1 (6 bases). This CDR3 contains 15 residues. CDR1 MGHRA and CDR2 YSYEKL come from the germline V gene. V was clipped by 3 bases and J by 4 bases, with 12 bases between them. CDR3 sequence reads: CASSQGDTLTGELFF. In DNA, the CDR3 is TGCGCCAGCAGCCAGGGGGACACCCTCACCGGGGAGCTGTTTTTT.

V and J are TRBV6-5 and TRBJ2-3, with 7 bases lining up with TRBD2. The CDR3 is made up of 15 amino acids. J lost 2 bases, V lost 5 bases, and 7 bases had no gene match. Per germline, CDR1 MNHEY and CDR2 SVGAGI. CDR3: CASSRKGLSTDTQYF. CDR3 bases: TGTGCCAGCAGTCGAAAGGGACTATCCACAGATACGCAGTATTTT.

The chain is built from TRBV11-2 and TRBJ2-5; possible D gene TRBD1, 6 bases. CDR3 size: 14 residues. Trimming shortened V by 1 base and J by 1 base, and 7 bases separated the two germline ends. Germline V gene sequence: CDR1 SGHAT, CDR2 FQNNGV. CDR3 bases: TGTGCCAGCAGCTTAGGACAGGCCCAAGAGACCCAGTACTTC. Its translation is CASSLGQAQETQYF.

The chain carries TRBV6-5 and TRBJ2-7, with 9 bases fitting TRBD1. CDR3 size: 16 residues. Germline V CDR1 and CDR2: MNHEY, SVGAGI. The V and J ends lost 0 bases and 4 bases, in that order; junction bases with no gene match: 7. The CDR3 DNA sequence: TGTGCCAGCAGTTACTCGAAGGACAGGGGATCATACGAGCAGTACTTC. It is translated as CASSYSKDRGSYEQYF.

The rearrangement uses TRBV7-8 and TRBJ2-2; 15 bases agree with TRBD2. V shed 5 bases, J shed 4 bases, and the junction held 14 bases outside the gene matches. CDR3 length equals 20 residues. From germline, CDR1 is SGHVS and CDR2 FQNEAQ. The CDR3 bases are TGTGCCAGCAGCGAAAATGGACTAGCGGGAGGGCTGTCTTTCACCGGGGAGCTGTTTTTT. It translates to CASSENGLAGGLSFTGELFF.